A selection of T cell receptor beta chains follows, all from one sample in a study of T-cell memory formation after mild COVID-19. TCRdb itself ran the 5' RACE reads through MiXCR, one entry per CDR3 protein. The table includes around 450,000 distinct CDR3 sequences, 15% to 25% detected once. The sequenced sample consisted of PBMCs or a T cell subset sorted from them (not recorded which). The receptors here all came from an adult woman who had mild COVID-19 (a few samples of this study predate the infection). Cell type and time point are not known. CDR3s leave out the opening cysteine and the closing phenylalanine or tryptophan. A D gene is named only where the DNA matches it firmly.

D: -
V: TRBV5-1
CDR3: ASSLSQGPNYGYT

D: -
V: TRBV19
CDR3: ASSGDRRNQPQH

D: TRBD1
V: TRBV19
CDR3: ASSLKRTGAANYGYT

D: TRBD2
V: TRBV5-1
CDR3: ASSIGTSGTEQF

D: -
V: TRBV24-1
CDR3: ATSDQGDEAF

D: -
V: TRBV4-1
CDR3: DSSLSPPGPGGNQPQH

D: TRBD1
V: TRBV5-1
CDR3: ASSTGQGVDEQF

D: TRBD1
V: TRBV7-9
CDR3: ASSLGRGTGEQF

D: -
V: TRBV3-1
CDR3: ASSQGGALAQY

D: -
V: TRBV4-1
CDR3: ASSQEGGRGAF

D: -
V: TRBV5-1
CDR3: ASSSLGSGREDNEQF

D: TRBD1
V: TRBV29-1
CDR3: SVLQGENYGYT

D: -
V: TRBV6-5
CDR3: ASSSPGLSDYGYT

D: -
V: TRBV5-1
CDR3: ASSIRQVEGETQY

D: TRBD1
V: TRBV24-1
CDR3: ATSDPTGGSEQY

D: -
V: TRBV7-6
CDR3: ASSPVVGVGDTQY

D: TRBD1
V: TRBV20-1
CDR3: SAETRQGQETQY

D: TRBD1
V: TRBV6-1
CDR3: ASSEGRTGFGVNTEAF

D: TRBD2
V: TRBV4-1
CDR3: ASSQDPPGGLNYEQY

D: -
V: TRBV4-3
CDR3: ASSQEGRSTDTQY

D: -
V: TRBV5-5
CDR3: ASSFPGSYT

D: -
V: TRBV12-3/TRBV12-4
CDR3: ASSPGSGGAQPQH

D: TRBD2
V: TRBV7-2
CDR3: ASSLEPSGGRDTQY

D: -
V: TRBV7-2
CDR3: ASSPSGGYKNTEAF

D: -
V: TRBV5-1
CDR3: ASSGQGEEQY

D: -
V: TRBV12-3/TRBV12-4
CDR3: ASSLRARPGYGYT

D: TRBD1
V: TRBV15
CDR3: ATSRPGQGDQPQH

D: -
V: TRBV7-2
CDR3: ASSSLDYEQY

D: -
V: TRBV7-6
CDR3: ASSRDPNTEAF

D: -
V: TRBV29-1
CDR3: SVSARGARAGELF

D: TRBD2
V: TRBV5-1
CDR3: ASSPRRTGLAGYNEQF

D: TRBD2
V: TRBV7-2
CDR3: ASSFPSGGALTDTQY

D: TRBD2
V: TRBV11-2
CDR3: ASRPLAARTDTQY

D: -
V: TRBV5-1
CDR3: ASIRLEGTEAF

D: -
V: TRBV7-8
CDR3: ASSRFSYNEQF

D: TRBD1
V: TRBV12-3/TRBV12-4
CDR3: ASSFKRTGTPEAF